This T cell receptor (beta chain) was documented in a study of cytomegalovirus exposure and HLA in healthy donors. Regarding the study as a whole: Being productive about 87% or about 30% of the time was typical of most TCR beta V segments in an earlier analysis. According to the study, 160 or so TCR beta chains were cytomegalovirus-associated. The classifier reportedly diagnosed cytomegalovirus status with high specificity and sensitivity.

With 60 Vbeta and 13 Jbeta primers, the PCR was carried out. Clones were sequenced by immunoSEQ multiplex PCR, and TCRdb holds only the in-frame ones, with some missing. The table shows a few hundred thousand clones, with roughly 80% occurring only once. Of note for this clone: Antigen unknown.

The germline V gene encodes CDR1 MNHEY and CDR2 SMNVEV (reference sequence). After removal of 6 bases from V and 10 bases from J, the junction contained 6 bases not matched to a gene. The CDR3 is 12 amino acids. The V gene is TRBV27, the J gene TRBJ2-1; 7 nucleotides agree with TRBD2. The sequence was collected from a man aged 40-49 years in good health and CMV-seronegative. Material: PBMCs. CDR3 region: CASSIVGGEQFF. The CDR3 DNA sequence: TGTGCCAGCAGCATTGTGGGGGGGGAGCAGTTCTTC.